This T cell receptor (beta chain) was found in a study of control samples from healthy donors and cancer patients. V trimming: 0 bases; J trimming: 3 bases; junction bases outside the gene matches: 0. The CDR3 is 14 residues long. The germline gives CDR1 SGHNT, CDR2 YYREEE (reference sequence). Clones were sequenced by immunoSEQ multiplex PCR, and TCRdb holds only the in-frame ones, with some missing. Of 35,000 to 50,000 clones listed, over 75% are singletons. The sequenced material came from PBMCs. The chain is built from TRBV5-4 and TRBJ2-3; 8 bases line up with TRBD1. This receptor was taken from a woman aged 55-70 years with lung cancer. The CDR3, as DNA: TGTGCCAGCAGCTTGGACAGGGGGACAGATACGCAGTATTTT. Protein product: CASSLDRGTDTQYF. The full variable domain, rest sourced from reference TRBV5-4 and TRBJ2-3, is ETGVTQSPTHLIKTRGQQVTLRCSSQSGHNTVSWYQQALGQGPQFIFQYYREEENGRGNFPPRFSGLQFPNYSSELNVNALELDDSALYLCASSLDRGTDTQYFGPGTRLTVL.